Shown below are 5 T cell receptor beta chains from a single sample sequenced in a study of CD8+ T cells in alopecia areata. RNA extraction and reverse transcription yielded cDNA as sequencing template. Method: immunoSEQ multiplex PCR; TCRdb's copy keeps in-frame clones and lacks some. This table holds 170,000 or so clones, about 53% found once. The treatment is: oral pan-JAK inhibitor, 5-10 mg twice daily. This material consisted of CD8+ T cells sorted from blood, taken at week 24, from a patient treated with tofacitinib. The source of these receptors is a human donor with alopecia areata.

This clone showed up just once. The V call is TRBV6-5, the J call TRBJ1-4, with D possibly TRBD1 on 6 matching bases. The CDR3 sequence is 13 residues long. The V end lost 10 bases, the J end lost 7 bases, and 16 bases lay between the germline ends. Looked up from germline, CDR1 is MNHEY and CDR2 is SVGAGI. This chain's CDR3 is CATHPRGSEKLFF. The CDR3 coding sequence is TGTGCCACACACCCGAGGGGGAGTGAAAAACTGTTTTTT.

The chain combines TRBV4-3 with TRBJ1-1, with a tentative D call TRBD1 (6 bases). The length of the CDR3 is 15 residues. The germline V gene has CDR1 LGHNA and CDR2 YSLEER. V was shortened by 4 bases and J by 1 base, with 13 bases between the two germline ends. The chain's CDR3 is CASSRLTGANTEAFF. The CDR3 DNA follows: TGCGCCAGCAGCCGCCTGACAGGAGCGAACACTGAAGCTTTCTTT.

The rearrangement uses TRBV5-6 and TRBJ1-5; D might be TRBD1 (5 bases). V was trimmed by 4 bases and J by 0 bases, leaving 8 bases between them. Germline V gene sequence: CDR1 SGHDT, CDR2 YYEEEE. The CDR3 has 14 residues. The CDR3 bases are TGTGCCAGCAGCCGAGGGGATAGCAATCAGCCCCAGCATTTT. Translation gives CASSRGDSNQPQHF.

The sample holds a few counts of this clone. This chain joins TRBV9 and TRBJ2-1; TRBD1 is a possible D gene (5 bases). Germline CDR1 reads SGDLS; CDR2 reads YYNGEE. The CDR3 has 12 residues. Trimming removed 0 bases from V and 10 bases from J, with 8 bases in between. Here the CDR3 reads CASSVEGREQFF. The CDR3 bases are TGTGCCAGCAGCGTAGAGGGGCGGGAGCAGTTCTTC.

The rearrangement links TRBV10-3 to TRBJ2-3; D remains unclear. Looked up from germline, CDR1 is ENHRY and CDR2 is SYGVKD. The CDR3 is made up of 15 amino acids. Trimming shortened V by 3 bases and J by 0 bases, and 10 bases separated the two germline ends. The CDR3 sequence: CAISDGDSSTDTQYF. For the CDR3, the DNA is TGTGCCATCAGTGACGGCGATTCGAGCACAGATACGCAGTATTTT.